The T cell receptor beta chain under discussion was sequenced for a study of shared clonotypes between healthy human individuals. Study observations and caveats: The genetic and exposure-history diversity represented was limited by few donors. Larger estimated richness was generally seen in naive subsets than in memory subsets.

The method was immunoSEQ multiplex PCR; TCRdb's version includes in-frame clones alone and lacks a portion of them. This sample has millions of clones; around nine tenths occur once, and the top ten carry roughly 0.13%. CD4+ cell separation produced CD45RA+ naive and CD45RA-negative memory subsets. The germline V gene encodes CDR1 KGHSH and CDR2 LQKENI. Trimming pared 2 bases from V and 4 bases from J, leaving 24 bases between. The CDR3 extends over 19 amino acids. This clone was observed once. Its target is not known. This chain uses TRBV18 with TRBJ1-3; D unresolved. The sequenced sample consisted of naive CD4+ T cells sorted from blood. The subset denotes: CD45RA+ positively selected. The receptor was isolated from a man between 18 and 29 years old in good health. The chain's CDR3 is CASSPNSGSGFLGGNTIYF. The CDR3 nucleotides are TGTGCCAGCTCACCAAACTCGGGTTCGGGGTTTCTTGGCGGAAACACCATATATTTT. The entire variable domain, with the rest obtained from reference TRBV18 and TRBJ1-3, is as follows: NAGVMQNPRHLVRRRGQEARLRCSPMKGHSHVYWYRQLPEEGLKFMVYLQKENIIDESGMPKERFSAEFPKEGPSILRIQQVVRGDSAAYFCASSPNSGSGFLGGNTIYFGEGSWLTVV.